These 16 T cell receptor beta chains share one sample of origin, sequenced in a study of T-cell reconstitution after alpha-beta-depleted transplantation in children. Unique molecular identifiers were incorporated into the prepared TCRbeta library. TCRdb redid the calling of the PCR reads with MiXCR, one entry per CDR3 protein. The profile shows about 610,000 distinct CDR3 sequences, more than 20% of them singletons. The sample in question was PBMCs, obtained before TCRalphabeta/CD19-depleted stem cell transplant. All receptors come from a boy less than two years old with Wiskott-Aldrich syndrome, due to receive a stem cell transplant.

This clonotype was recorded a few times. The rearrangement links TRBV28 to TRBJ1-6; D might be TRBD1 (5 bases). Germline assignment: CDR1 MDHEN and CDR2 SYDVKM. V was cut by 6 bases and J by 0 bases, with 15 bases left in between. The CDR3 contains 17 residues. In DNA form, the CDR3 reads TGTGCCAGCAGCATTGGGGGGGGGAGCTCCTATAATTCACCCCTCCACTTT. It codes for CASSIGGGSSYNSPLHF.

This clonotype occurred a few times. The chain uses TRBV7-2 and TRBJ2-1; TRBD2 matches 8 bases. The CDR3 totals 16 residues. Unmatched junction bases numbered 12, after V lost 2 bases and J lost 9 bases. In germline, CDR1 is SGHTA, CDR2 FQGNSA. DNA of the CDR3: TGTGCCAGCAGCTTAATGGGTAGCGGGATGGGGGGTGAGCAGTTCTTC. Protein product: CASSLMGSGMGGEQFF.

The chain is built from TRBV25-1 and TRBJ2-1; weak D call: TRBD2 (5 bases). The germline CDR1 and CDR2 sequences are MGHDK and SYGVNS. The V and J ends lost 5 bases and 1 base respectively, with 12 bases between them. CDR3 size: 15 residues. Here the CDR3 reads CASSSSRRSYNEQFF. The CDR3 DNA reads as TGTGCCAGCAGTTCTAGTAGGAGGTCCTACAATGAGCAGTTCTTC.

Written as DNA, the CDR3 is TGTGCCAGCAGCGTAGCGGGGTACGGAAACACCATATATTTT. Translating it yields CASSVAGYGNTIYF. V usage is TRBV9 and J usage is TRBJ1-3; the D is unclear. The CDR3 spans 14 residues. Germline lookup yields CDR1 SGDLS and CDR2 YYNGEE. Trimming pared 0 bases from V and 4 bases from J, leaving 8 bases between.

This chain uses TRBV4-1 with TRBJ1-4; D uncertain. V lost 11 bases and J lost 8, with 18 bases in between. The CDR3 spans 13 residues. Germline-derived CDR1 and CDR2 are MGHRA and YSYEKL. CDR3 DNA: TGCGCCTCGACCGGGCCACGAGGGGAAAAACTGTTTTTT. Translated: CASTGPRGEKLFF.

The chain combines TRBV12-3 or TRBV12-4 with TRBJ2-1; the D is unclear. The CDR3 has 17 residues. Trimming removed 2 bases from V and 2 bases from J, with 16 bases in between. The chain's CDR3 is CASSLRLAESAYNEQFF. CDR3 nucleotides: TGTGCCAGCAGTTTAAGGCTCGCGGAATCAGCCTACAATGAGCAGTTCTTC.

This chain links TRBV20-1 with TRBJ2-5; D may be TRBD2 (6 bases). The CDR3 loop spans 13 amino acids. The germline V gene encodes CDR1 DFQATT and CDR2 SNEGSKA (reference sequence). The CDR3 region is CSHLSGSGETQYF. For the CDR3, the DNA is TGCAGCCACCTATCCGGGAGTGGGGAGACCCAGTACTTC.

In its sample, this clonotype was seen a few times. V usage is TRBV29-1 and J usage is TRBJ2-7; no clear D gene. The CDR3 length is 12 residues. CDR1 and CDR2 from the germline V gene are SQVTM and ANQGSEA. With 3 bases removed from V and 1 base from J, the gap between germline ends came to 7 bases. The CDR3 DNA reads TGCAGCGTTGAGACGGGTTCCTACGAGCAGTACTTC. Translated: CSVETGSYEQYF.

V is TRBV5-1 and J is TRBJ1-1; D gene uncertain. The germline V gene encodes CDR1 SGHRS and CDR2 YFSETQ. The CDR3 runs to 13 residues. The V end was cut by 5 bases, the J end by 0 bases, with 8 bases between. CDR3 amino acids: CASRTQMNTEAFF. Written as DNA, the CDR3 is TGCGCCAGCAGGACCCAGATGAACACTGAAGCTTTCTTT.

A few counts support this clonotype. The chain links TRBV20-1 to TRBJ1-5, with 7 positions matching TRBD1. In germline, CDR1 is DFQATT, CDR2 SNEGSKA (reference sequence). The CDR3 length is 15 residues. Trimming took 3 bases from V and 7 from J; bases not matched to a gene: 12. The CDR3 loop is CSASPTGIPSQPQHF. CDR3 bases: TGCAGTGCTAGTCCGACAGGGATCCCCTCACAGCCCCAGCATTTT.

The gene calls are TRBV29-1 and TRBJ2-1; D may correspond to TRBD1 or TRBD2 (5 bases each). Germline loops: CDR1 SQVTM, CDR2 ANQGSEA. V lost 4 bases to trimming and J lost 12 bases, with 19 bases between them. This CDR3 contains 13 residues. The CDR3 here is CSVARDGSSAQFF. DNA for the CDR3: TGCAGCGTTGCCCGGGACGGATCATCCGCGCAGTTCTTC.

The rearrangement links TRBV12-3 or TRBV12-4 to TRBJ2-1; 11 nucleotides align to TRBD2. CDR3 length: 17 residues. J gave up 5 bases and V 0 bases, and 6 bases lay outside the gene matches. The CDR3 protein is CASSLALGTSGDNEQFF. For the CDR3, the DNA is TGTGCCAGCAGTTTAGCTCTCGGGACTAGCGGAGACAATGAGCAGTTCTTC.

This clonotype was seen more than once but under ten times. The chain recombines TRBV5-1 with TRBJ2-2; D not resolved. Germline CDR1 and CDR2: SGHRS and YFSETQ. The CDR3 covers 17 residues. V dropped 3 bases and J dropped 1 base, with 16 bases sitting between them. Here the CDR3 reads CASSSPWVVLNTGELFF. CDR3 coding DNA: TGCGCCAGCAGCTCCCCCTGGGTAGTACTGAACACCGGGGAGCTGTTTTTT.

The chain has TRBV5-1 and TRBJ1-4, with 8 nucleotides matching TRBD1. Trimming removed 4 bases from V and 4 bases from J; junction bases left unmatched: 21. The CDR3 sequence is 20 residues long. The germline V gene has CDR1 SGHRS and CDR2 YFSETQ. In nucleotides, the CDR3 is TGCGCCAGCAGCCCCGGAATCGGACAGGGAAGAGGATTCCTTAATGAAAAACTGTTTTTT. The encoded protein is CASSPGIGQGRGFLNEKLFF.

The rearrangement links TRBV5-1 to TRBJ2-1; 9 bases line up with TRBD1. V shed 0 bases and J 7 bases; nucleotides not matched to a gene: 5. The CDR3 is 15 residues long. CDR1 is SGHRS and CDR2 is YFSETQ in the germline V gene. CDR3 region: CASSLVGQGSNEQFF. DNA for the CDR3: TGCGCCAGCAGCTTGGTCGGACAGGGGAGTAATGAGCAGTTCTTC.

Only a few counts were recorded for this clonotype. The chain employs TRBV6-5 and TRBJ1-6, with D hard to call. The CDR3 sequence is 15 residues long. Trimming removed 0 bases from V and 9 bases from J, with 12 bases in between. Germline CDR1 is MNHEY and CDR2 is SVGAGI. The CDR3 spells CASSYSGREASPLHF. The CDR3 DNA sequence: TGTGCCAGCAGTTACTCGGGCAGAGAGGCTTCACCCCTCCACTTT.